This T cell receptor (beta chain) emerged from a study of T cell responses to AZD1222 COVID-19 vaccine. CDR1 and CDR2 (germline): SEHNR, FQNEAQ (reference sequence). The ends were cut back, 5 bases at V and 7 bases at J, with 6 bases in the middle. CDR3 length equals 11 residues. Concerning this clone itself: Its specificity is unknown. Other DNA sequences in the same sample also yield this CDR3.

Overall study results and limits: The donor cohort was predominantly white British with a female majority, and clonal diversity may have been underestimated.

Generated by immunoSEQ multiplex PCR, the TCRdb table keeps only in-frame clones and is missing some. The data contain 70,000 to 95,000 clones, about 88% of them singletons. The TCR sequence derives from an adult who received the AZD1222 COVID-19 vaccine. The material was peripheral blood, obtained 28 days after the second AZD1222 dose. The rearrangement joins TRBV7-9 to TRBJ2-1; D unresolved. The CDR3 sequence: CASSPGNEQFF. The CDR3 nucleotides are TGTGCCAGCAGCCCCGGAAATGAGCAGTTCTTC. Together with reference TRBV7-9 and TRBJ2-1, the CDR3 gives the full variable domain: DTGVSQNPRHKITKRGQNVTFRCDPISEHNRLYWYRQTLGQGPEFLTYFQNEAQLEKSRLLSDRFSAERPKGSFSTLEIQRTEQGDSAMYLCASSPGNEQFFGPGTRLTVL.